A selection of T cell receptor beta chains follows, all from one sample in a study of Ad26.COV2.S vaccination and SARS-CoV-2 variants. Assay: immunoSEQ multiplex PCR; the TCRdb copy retains only in-frame clones and omits some. The repertoire holds 500,000 or so clones, with nearly 90% as singletons. Sample: peripheral blood, taken in a trial of Ad26.COV2.S vaccine versus placebo. Every receptor here comes from a person between 18 and 60 years old who received the Ad26.COV2.S COVID-19 vaccine or a placebo. Both conserved end residues are part of each CDR3. Each record gives: clone size, J gene, V gene, D gene, CDR3 protein, CDR3 DNA. D genes are given only for firm matches. Not every row has a clone size; where given, it reads once, few, many or a size class.

clone size: once; J gene: TRBJ1-4; V gene: TRBV4-3; D gene: TRBD1; CDR3 protein: CASSPRDRQNEKLFF; CDR3 DNA: TGCGCCAGCAGCCCCCGGGACAGACAAAATGAAAAACTGTTTTTT
clone size: -; J gene: TRBJ2-6; V gene: TRBV28; D gene: TRBD1; CDR3 protein: CASGGQARAGANVLTF; CDR3 DNA: TGTGCCAGTGGGGGACAGGCCAGGGCAGGGGCCAACGTCCTGACTTTC
clone size: -; J gene: TRBJ2-1; V gene: TRBV11-3; D gene: -; CDR3 protein: CASSSPGGHPAHSEQFF; CDR3 DNA: TGTGCCAGCAGCTCCCCCGGGGGGCACCCCGCGCACAGTGAGCAGTTCTTC
clone size: -; J gene: TRBJ1-2; V gene: TRBV19; D gene: -; CDR3 protein: CASSIAVGDKFHGYTF; CDR3 DNA: TGTGCCAGTAGTATCGCAGTCGGGGACAAGTTCCATGGCTACACCTTC
clone size: -; J gene: TRBJ2-3; V gene: TRBV6-2/TRBV6-3; D gene: -; CDR3 protein: CASSYSTPGPDTQYF; CDR3 DNA: TGTGCCAGCAGTTACTCGACGCCGGGGCCAGATACGCAGTATTTT
clone size: once; J gene: TRBJ2-1; V gene: TRBV11-2; D gene: TRBD2; CDR3 protein: CASSDPTSGGALGNEQFF; CDR3 DNA: TGTGCCAGCAGCGACCCGACTAGCGGGGGGGCTCTGGGGAATGAGCAGTTCTTC
clone size: -; J gene: TRBJ1-1; V gene: TRBV4-2; D gene: -; CDR3 protein: CASSQDRGPEAFF; CDR3 DNA: TGTGCCAGCAGCCAAGATAGAGGGCCTGAAGCTTTCTTT
clone size: -; J gene: TRBJ1-4; V gene: TRBV5-1; D gene: -; CDR3 protein: CASSLEGNLFEKLFF; CDR3 DNA: TGCGCCAGCAGCTTGGAAGGGAATTTGTTTGAAAAACTGTTTTTT
clone size: -; J gene: TRBJ2-5; V gene: TRBV7-2; D gene: TRBD2; CDR3 protein: CASSLWSAGALTQYF; CDR3 DNA: TGTGCCAGCAGCTTGTGGTCAGCGGGGGCCCTCACCCAGTACTTC
clone size: -; J gene: TRBJ1-1; V gene: TRBV5-4; D gene: -; CDR3 protein: CASSLKGVNTEAFF; CDR3 DNA: TGTGCCAGCAGCTTGAAGGGGGTTAACACTGAAGCTTTCTTT
clone size: -; J gene: TRBJ2-5; V gene: TRBV5-1; D gene: -; CDR3 protein: CASSVPGTQYF; CDR3 DNA: TGCGCCAGCAGCGTGCCGGGGACCCAGTACTTC
clone size: -; J gene: TRBJ2-1; V gene: TRBV27; D gene: -; CDR3 protein: CASSLIGAGYNEQFF; CDR3 DNA: TGTGCCAGCAGTTTAATCGGCGCGGGGTACAATGAGCAGTTCTTC
clone size: -; J gene: TRBJ2-5; V gene: TRBV20-1; D gene: -; CDR3 protein: CSASSEVRETQYF; CDR3 DNA: TGCAGTGCTAGTTCTGAAGTTAGAGAGACCCAGTACTTC
clone size: few; J gene: TRBJ1-6; V gene: TRBV4-1; D gene: -; CDR3 protein: CASSQQGGAVNSPLHF; CDR3 DNA: TGCGCCAGCAGCCAACAAGGGGGTGCCGTCAATTCACCCCTCCACTTT
clone size: -; J gene: TRBJ1-4; V gene: TRBV5-1; D gene: -; CDR3 protein: CASSLLGSGEKLFF; CDR3 DNA: TGCGCCAGCAGCTTGTTAGGGTCCGGTGAAAAACTGTTTTTT
clone size: -; J gene: TRBJ1-5; V gene: TRBV6-1; D gene: -; CDR3 protein: CASSEVRGAGLYSNQPQHF; CDR3 DNA: TGTGCCAGCAGTGAAGTGCGGGGGGCCGGGCTATATAGCAATCAGCCCCAGCATTTT
clone size: medium-sized; J gene: TRBJ2-2; V gene: TRBV24-1; D gene: -; CDR3 protein: CATSDLLQDTGELFF; CDR3 DNA: TGTGCCACCAGTGATTTGTTGCAGGACACCGGGGAGCTGTTTTTT
clone size: -; J gene: TRBJ2-7; V gene: TRBV3-1/TRBV3-2; D gene: TRBD1; CDR3 protein: CASSTHPGTGFYEQYF; CDR3 DNA: TGTGCCAGCAGCACCCACCCCGGGACAGGGTTCTACGAGCAGTACTTC
clone size: -; J gene: TRBJ1-2; V gene: TRBV4-3; D gene: -; CDR3 protein: CASSRGLYGYTF; CDR3 DNA: TGCGCCAGCAGCCGGGGACTGTATGGCTACACCTTC
clone size: once; J gene: TRBJ1-2; V gene: TRBV4-3; D gene: TRBD1; CDR3 protein: CASSQEGQGGYGYTF; CDR3 DNA: TGCGCCAGCAGCCAAGAGGGGCAGGGGGGCTATGGCTACACCTTC
clone size: -; J gene: TRBJ2-2; V gene: TRBV7-2; D gene: -; CDR3 protein: CASSLGGATGELFF; CDR3 DNA: TGTGCCAGCAGCTTAGGGGGAGCCACCGGGGAGCTGTTTTTT
clone size: -; J gene: TRBJ1-2; V gene: TRBV6-6; D gene: -; CDR3 protein: CASSTPLPRDYYGYTF; CDR3 DNA: TGTGCCAGCAGTACCCCCCTTCCTCGGGACTACTATGGCTACACCTTC
clone size: -; J gene: TRBJ2-3; V gene: TRBV6-1; D gene: -; CDR3 protein: CASSEARPLARVPDTQYF; CDR3 DNA: TGTGCCAGCAGTGAAGCCCGACCACTAGCCCGAGTCCCAGATACGCAGTATTTT
clone size: -; J gene: TRBJ2-5; V gene: TRBV10-3; D gene: -; CDR3 protein: CAIRTGTGVAETQYF; CDR3 DNA: TGTGCCATCAGGACCGGGACTGGGGTCGCTGAGACCCAGTACTTC
clone size: -; J gene: TRBJ1-1; V gene: TRBV18; D gene: TRBD1; CDR3 protein: CASSPGQGWEAFF; CDR3 DNA: TGTGCCAGCTCACCTGGACAGGGGTGGGAAGCTTTCTTT
clone size: -; J gene: TRBJ1-1; V gene: TRBV11-3; D gene: -; CDR3 protein: CASSKGPHTEAFF; CDR3 DNA: TGTGCCAGCTCAAAGGGTCCCCACACTGAAGCTTTCTTT
clone size: once; J gene: TRBJ2-5; V gene: TRBV7-9; D gene: TRBD2; CDR3 protein: CASSSILAGLETQYF; CDR3 DNA: TGTGCCAGCAGCTCGATACTAGCGGGCTTGGAGACCCAGTACTTC
clone size: -; J gene: TRBJ2-1; V gene: TRBV9; D gene: TRBD2; CDR3 protein: CASSPTWTSGNYNEQFF; CDR3 DNA: TGTGCCAGCAGCCCCACCTGGACTAGCGGGAACTACAATGAGCAGTTCTTC
clone size: -; J gene: TRBJ2-7; V gene: TRBV13; D gene: TRBD2; CDR3 protein: CASSLGGLAHYEQYF; CDR3 DNA: TGTGCCAGCAGCTTAGGGGGACTAGCGCATTACGAGCAGTACTTC